This TCR beta chain was sequenced in a study of cytomegalovirus exposure and HLA in healthy donors. Repertoires were generated with immunoSEQ multiplex PCR, while TCRdb's copy carries only in-frame clones and drops some. The data contain about 110,000 clones, approximately 87% of them seen just once; the ten biggest clones take up under 1.5%. Trimming cost V 5 bases and J 14 bases, with 16 bases left between them. Germline V lookup: CDR1 MNHNS, CDR2 SASEGT. The CDR3 totals 13 residues. The sequencing sample was made of PBMCs. This TCR was recovered from a woman in her twenties or thirties in good health and CMV-seropositive. The rearrangement uses TRBV6-1 and TRBJ1-6; D possibly corresponds to TRBD1 (5 bases). The CDR3, as DNA: TGTGCCAGCAGTCAAGACAGTCCCGGCACCCTCCACTTT. It yields the protein CASSQDSPGTLHF.